This T cell receptor (beta chain) is drawn from a study of blood T cell repertoires in COVID-19 (dated by TCRdb to 2020 to 2021). Regarding the research as a whole: Collaborator samples came from the United States, Italy and Spain and covered acute and convalescent phases of COVID-19. The samples were drawn from the first 160 participants of the ongoing ImmuneRACE study and from some 1,300 subjects provided by 6 global collaborators. Where HLA class I and class II types were available, the types were taken from metadata supplied by the sample provider, not from assay-based typing. The prospective study material was composed of cDNA or gDNA derived from T cells, B-cell-depleted T cells, or PBMCs. Subjects who had been exposed to COVID-19, were actively infected with it, or had recovered from it provided the deeply sampled blood TCRbeta repertoires that made up the dataset. The sample metadata nearly always contained a de-identified subject ID, COVID-19 status, age in years and sex. The repertoires were released in a freely available public database intended as a resource for research on the immune response to SARS-CoV-2. Results and caveats for the whole study, not just this receptor: The amount of clinical and demographic metadata varied by source and participant and was provided uncurated.

Only one count was recorded for this clone. The clone's antigen remains unknown. It has no much larger one-base neighbor in the sample; base qualities were not kept. TCRbeta CDR3 regions were amplified from genomic DNA using the immunoSEQ Assay, a bias-controlled multiplex PCR. Per the original workflow: The number of nucleated cells in each sample was estimated by amplification of reference gene primers within the assay. To quantify the absolute abundance of each unique TCRbeta CDR3 rearrangement, sequence reads were collapsed and filtered. For each sample, productive Simpson clonality was calculated by taking the square root of Simpson's diversity index across productive rearrangements. In its TCRdb copy, this immuneACCESS table keeps in-frame sequences only and misses some clones. Where compared with another copy, unresolved V genes explain less than half of these, and the others have no known cause. The V and J calls and the clone size are those of that table, but D and trimming were determined from the DNA. The sample table holds 50,000 to 55,000 clones, of which around 85% were seen once. Of the sample, about 6.5% falls within the top ten clones.

The trim is 7 bases for V and 4 bases for J, with a gap of 16 bases between the germline ends. The CDR3 holds 13 amino acids from the cysteine to the phenylalanine. This entry keeps only the CDR3 DNA: 39 bases, framed from base 1. From a lookup of the germline V gene, CDR1 and CDR2 are SQVTM and ANQGSEA. The collaborating institutions used their own protocols to collect whole blood in K2EDTA tubes. Collaborator samples were shipped for TCRbeta analysis as frozen whole blood, isolated PBMCs, or DNA extracted from either sample type. This receptor chain uses TRBV29-1 and TRBJ1-2; the D region possibly corresponds to TRBD1 (6 bases align). Sequenced material: peripheral blood. This TCR was recovered from a man in his sixties with acute or convalescent COVID-19. The DNA sequence reads TGCAGCGCTACCACAGGGTCTAGCTATGGCTACACCTTC. Its translation reads: CSATTGSSYGYTF. The full variable domain, with segments outside the CDR3 supplied by the reference TRBV29-1 and TRBJ1-2 proteins, appears as SAVISQKPSRDICQRGTSLTIQCQVDSQVTMMFWYRQQPGQSLTLIATANQGSEATYESGFVIDKFPISRPNLTFSTLTVSNMSPEDSSIYLCSATTGSSYGYTFGSGTRLTVV.